This passage covers 25 T cell receptor beta chains from one sample sequenced in a study of blood T cell repertoires in COVID-19. Here immunoSEQ multiplex PCR was the method, and the copy in TCRdb shows in-frame clones only, minus some. Here the sample spans about 350,000 clones, more than 85% being singletons. What was sequenced was PBMCs or T cells enriched from blood (not recorded which). The receptors shown here come from a woman aged 25-40 years who had recovered from COVID-19.

V is TRBV2 and J is TRBJ1-4; D is possibly TRBD1 (6 bases). The CDR3 loop spans 13 amino acids. Looked up from germline, CDR1 is SNHLY and CDR2 is FYNNEI. Trimming shortened V by 6 bases and J by 8 bases, and 13 bases separated the two germline ends. The CDR3 coding sequence is TGTGCCAGCAGATCGGACAGCAGAGAAAAACTGTTTTTT. This translates into CASRSDSREKLFF.

The V gene is TRBV2, the J gene TRBJ2-7, with 10 positions matching TRBD2. Germline V lookup: CDR1 SNHLY, CDR2 FYNNEI. Trimming cost V 4 bases and J 5 bases; bases outside gene matches: 11. The CDR3 is 16 amino acids. CDR3 coding DNA: TGTGCCAGCAGTGTCGCCCAGCGGGGGGGCGGGCACGAGCAGTACTTC. It codes for CASSVAQRGGGHEQYF. The full variable domain, completed using reference TRBV2 and TRBJ2-7, is EPEVTQTPSHQVTQMGQEVILRCVPISNHLYFYWYRQILGQKVEFLVSFYNNEISEKSEIFDDQFSVERPDGSNFTLKIRSTKLEDSAMYFCASSVAQRGGGHEQYFGPGTRLTVT.

This clone was counted once. The chain is built from TRBV6-2 or TRBV6-3 and TRBJ2-7; 8 bases are a match to TRBD1. V was clipped by 2 bases and J by 3 bases; unmatched bases: 6. This CDR3 spans 15 amino acids. Germline CDR1 is MNHEY and CDR2 is SVGEGT. The CDR3 is CASSYERGTGYEQYF. As DNA, the CDR3 is TGTGCCAGCAGTTACGAAAGGGGGACAGGCTACGAGCAGTACTTC.

The rearrangement uses TRBV21-1 and TRBJ2-7; the DNA was not compared with TRBD2, the D call given in the table. TRBV21-1 is described as a pseudogene. The CDR3 sequence is 19 residues long. The CDR3 is CASSKDALAGGRPSYEQYF. In DNA form, the CDR3 reads TGTGCCAGCAGCAAAGATGCACTAGCGGGGGGAAGACCCTCCTACGAGCAGTACTTC.

The rearrangement uses TRBV19 and TRBJ2-7; 7 bases match TRBD1. There are 12 residues in the CDR3. The V gene end was trimmed by 6 bases and the J gene end by 5 bases; junction bases not matched to a gene: 4. Germline V gene data show CDR1 as LNHDA and CDR2 as SQIVND (reference sequence). CDR3 protein: CASRSGGDEQYF. CDR3 sequence (DNA): TGTGCCAGTAGGTCAGGGGGAGACGAGCAGTACTTC. Combining the CDR3 with reference TRBV19 and TRBJ2-7 gives the whole variable domain DGGITQSPKYLFRKEGQNVTLSCEQNLNHDAMYWYRQDPGQGLRLIYYSQIVNDFQKGDIAEGYSVSREKKESFPLTVTSAQKNPTAFYLCASRSGGDEQYFGPGTRLTVT.

The chain combines TRBV11-2 with TRBJ2-5, with a tentative D call TRBD1 (8 bases). The V gene's germline CDR1 is SGHAT and CDR2 FQNNGV. The length of the CDR3 is 16 residues. Trimming cost V 5 bases and J 5 bases, with 21 bases left between them. CDR3 DNA sequence: TGTGCCAGCAGCCCGAGCGGGACAGGCGTGTGGGAGACCCAGTACTTC. Translating it yields CASSPSGTGVWETQYF.

The rearrangement uses TRBV12-5 and TRBJ2-2, with D possibly being TRBD2 (7 bases). Germline CDR1 is LGHNT and CDR2 is FRNRAP. The V gene lost 4 bases and the J gene lost 2 bases, with 23 bases spanning the gap. The CDR3 consists of 19 residues. CDR3 coding DNA: TGTGCTAGTGGTTACTCTCCGGGGGGCGTTCTCACCAACACCGGGGAGCTGTTTTTT. It is translated as CASGYSPGGVLTNTGELFF.

This chain connects TRBV7-2 to TRBJ1-2; TRBD1 agrees at 10 bases. The CDR3 has 15 amino acids. CDR1 is SGHTA and CDR2 is FQGNSA in the germline V gene. The junction had 5 bases not matched to a gene; V was cut back by 0 bases and J by 7 bases. CDR3 DNA sequence: TGTGCCAGCAGCTTAGCGACCGGACAGGGGGTTGGCTACACCTTC. As protein: CASSLATGQGVGYTF.

The rearrangement joins TRBV10-3 to TRBJ1-2, with D hard to call. This CDR3 contains 14 residues. V was cut by 6 bases and J by 8 bases, with 19 bases left in between. Germline V gene lookup returns CDR1 ENHRY and CDR2 SYGVKD. The CDR3 is CAIRIAGPGSGYTF. The CDR3 DNA reads as TGTGCCATCAGAATCGCCGGCCCCGGGTCAGGCTACACCTTC.

This chain uses TRBV24-1 with TRBJ1-1; D possibly corresponds to TRBD1 (6 bases). The length of the CDR3 is 15 residues. CDR1 and CDR2 (germline): KGHDR, SFDVKD. Trimming took 5 bases from V and 3 from J, leaving 15 bases between them. Written as DNA, the CDR3 is TGTGCCACCAGTGTAGGGGGGGCGGGTGACACTGAAGCTTTCTTT. Protein: CATSVGGAGDTEAFF.

The V call is TRBV27, the J call TRBJ2-1; 9 bases map to TRBD1. The J segment lost 4 bases and the V segment lost 4 bases, leaving 8 bases of the junction unmatched. Germline values: CDR1 MNHEY, CDR2 SMNVEV (reference sequence). The CDR3 extends over 16 amino acids. DNA of the CDR3: TGTGCCAGCAGTTCGATACCGGGACAGGGATACAATGAGCAGTTCTTC. The encoded protein is CASSSIPGQGYNEQFF.

In this sample, this clone turned up a few times. V and J are TRBV7-9 and TRBJ2-2, with TRBD1 as a possible D gene (6 bases). CDR3 length: 17 amino acids. Germline CDR1 reads SEHNR; CDR2 reads FQNEAQ (reference sequence). Trimming removed 5 bases from V and 0 bases from J, with 16 bases in between. CDR3: CASSPLGTTSNTGELFF. The CDR3 nucleotides are TGTGCCAGCAGCCCCCTCGGGACAACGTCGAACACCGGGGAGCTGTTTTTT.

The genes are TRBV27 and TRBJ1-2; TRBD1 matches 9 bases. CDR3 length: 14 amino acids. V gave up 5 bases and J gave up 3 bases; unmatched junction bases: 4. Germline V lookup: CDR1 MNHEY, CDR2 SMNVEV (reference sequence). CDR3: CASSAQGAHYGYTF. The CDR3 DNA sequence: TGTGCCAGCAGTGCACAGGGGGCCCACTATGGCTACACCTTC.

The chain combines TRBV5-4 with TRBJ1-6; D ambiguous. The V and J ends lost 0 bases and 7 bases respectively, with 14 bases between them. The V gene's germline CDR1 is SGHNT and CDR2 YYREEE (reference sequence). CDR3 size: 16 residues. The CDR3 DNA follows: TGTGCCAGCAGCTTGGGCGCGGGGTTTGAAAATTCACCCCTCCACTTT. This translates into CASSLGAGFENSPLHF.

This rearrangement joins TRBV7-9 to TRBJ2-5, with D maybe TRBD2 (6 bases). The CDR3 is made up of 14 amino acids. The germline V gene encodes CDR1 SEHNR and CDR2 FQNEAQ (reference sequence). V gave up 5 bases and J gave up 2 bases, with 12 bases separating them. This CDR3 reads CASSRLEGQETQYF. The DNA for the CDR3 is TGTGCCAGCAGCCGACTAGAGGGACAAGAGACCCAGTACTTC.

The chain is built from TRBV19 and TRBJ1-5; no clear D gene. This CDR3 spans 16 amino acids. V was cut by 0 bases and J by 10 bases, with 19 bases left in between. Per the germline V gene, CDR1 is LNHDA and CDR2 is SQIVND (reference sequence). The CDR3 DNA sequence: TGTGCCAGTAGTATAGATTGGGGTCGGGAATCTCAACCCCAGCATTTT. It yields the protein CASSIDWGRESQPQHF.

The rearrangement joins TRBV5-1 to TRBJ2-7; 9 positions match TRBD1. V trimming: 2 bases; J trimming: 5 bases; junction bases outside the gene matches: 8. The CDR3 has 15 amino acids. Germline CDR1 reads SGHRS; CDR2 reads YFSETQ. The CDR3: CASSLTGQGGNEQYF. The CDR3 region has the DNA TGCGCCAGCAGCTTAACGGGACAGGGAGGTAACGAGCAGTACTTC.

This chain links TRBV5-6 with TRBJ1-6, with D hard to call. Germline assignment: CDR1 SGHDT and CDR2 YYEEEE. CDR3 length: 14 amino acids. V was cut by 0 bases and J by 4 bases, with 5 bases left in between. CDR3 loop: CASSLERYNSPLHF. The CDR3 coding sequence is TGTGCCAGCAGCTTGGAGCGGTATAATTCACCCCTCCACTTT.

The CDR3 DNA is TGTGCCATCAGTGAGGGGAGTAGCGGGGATACCAATGAGCAGTTCTTC. This codes for CAISEGSSGDTNEQFF. The chain links TRBV10-3 to TRBJ2-1, with TRBD2 matching over 8 bases. V gave up 2 bases and J gave up 6 bases; unmatched junction bases: 9. This CDR3 contains 16 residues. Germline assignment: CDR1 ENHRY and CDR2 SYGVKD.

This rearrangement joins TRBV6-5 to TRBJ2-7, with 8 nucleotides matching TRBD1. The CDR3 covers 15 residues. After removal of 4 bases from V and 3 bases from J, the junction contained 8 bases not matched to a gene. CDR1 MNHEY and CDR2 SVGAGI come from the germline V gene. The CDR3 sequence: CASSSGQVPRYEQYF. CDR3 in DNA: TGTGCCAGCAGTTCGGGACAGGTCCCCCGCTACGAGCAGTACTTC.

J is TRBJ1-1 and V is TRBV9, with a possible D match to TRBD1 (5 bases). This CDR3 spans 15 amino acids. From germline, CDR1 is SGDLS and CDR2 YYNGEE. V was shortened by 4 bases and J by 0 bases, with 13 bases between the two germline ends. CDR3 in amino acids: CASSPRQTLNTEAFF. CDR3 DNA: TGTGCCAGCAGCCCAAGACAGACCCTGAACACTGAAGCTTTCTTT.

The V and J genes are TRBV7-2 and TRBJ1-4, with a possible D match to TRBD1 (5 bases). V gave up 6 bases and J gave up 4 bases, with 15 bases separating them. The CDR3 runs 15 residues. Germline CDR1 reads SGHTA; CDR2 reads FQGNSA. Here the CDR3 DNA reads TGTGCCAGCAGTCGTGGTGGGGCTTTTAATGAAAAACTGTTTTTT. Its protein product is CASSRGGAFNEKLFF.

The chain employs TRBV4-1 and TRBJ1-4, with 8 bases fitting TRBD1. Germline V gene sequence: CDR1 MGHRA, CDR2 YSYEKL. This CDR3 is built from 15 residues. V gave up 6 bases and J gave up 4 bases; unmatched junction bases: 7. The CDR3 sequence: CASSFNRGVNEKLFF. The CDR3 DNA reads as TGCGCCAGCAGTTTCAACAGGGGGGTTAATGAAAAACTGTTTTTT.

This chain joins TRBV9 and TRBJ1-2, with 8 bases lining up with TRBD1. J was trimmed by 4 bases and V by 1 base; bases with no gene match: 0. CDR3 size: 13 residues. CDR1 is SGDLS and CDR2 is YYNGEE in the germline V gene. The CDR3 region has the DNA TGTGCCAGCAGCGTACAGGGGGCCTATGGCTACACCTTC. It codes for CASSVQGAYGYTF.

J is TRBJ1-3 and V is TRBV4-3, with D tentatively TRBD1 (5 bases). This CDR3 has 16 residues. V gave up 4 bases and J gave up 4 bases, with 17 bases separating them. In germline, CDR1 is LGHNA, CDR2 YSLEER. The DNA of the CDR3 is TGCGCCAGCAGCCGCTCAGCCGGGCAGGGAGGAAACACCATATATTTT. As protein: CASSRSAGQGGNTIYF.